This TCR beta chain is from a study of T cells in Graves' hyperthyroidism and ophthalmopathy. Study overall: Peripheral blood was collected at initial diagnosis, before any treatment. Study results and limitations: Ophthalmopathy stood apart from stable hyperthyroidism in a 13 V-J model.

As to this clonotype: Its target is unknown. A read error may produce the germline difference seen at one junction end.

Using RNA transcripts as the source, TCR beta CDR3 regions were amplified. HTBI primers were employed in a first-round RT-PCR of the TCR CDR3. MiXCR was run by TCRdb on the multiplex PCR reads, yielding one entry per CDR3 protein. Among about 330,000 distinct CDR3 sequences listed, roughly 13% were seen once. PBMCs were derived from more than 8 ml fresh peripheral blood. CDR1 MDHEN and CDR2 SYDVKM come from the germline V gene. The CDR3 consists of 14 residues. The sequence was collected from a woman aged 40 to 50 with Graves' ophthalmopathy. The V call is TRBV28, the J call TRBJ2-5, with D possibly matching TRBD2 (5 bases). Sequenced: blood. CDR3 in amino acids: CASRPGIKGSGGNF. The CDR3 region has the DNA TGTGCCAGCAGGCCCGGGATCAAAGGAAGCGGTGGGAACTTC.